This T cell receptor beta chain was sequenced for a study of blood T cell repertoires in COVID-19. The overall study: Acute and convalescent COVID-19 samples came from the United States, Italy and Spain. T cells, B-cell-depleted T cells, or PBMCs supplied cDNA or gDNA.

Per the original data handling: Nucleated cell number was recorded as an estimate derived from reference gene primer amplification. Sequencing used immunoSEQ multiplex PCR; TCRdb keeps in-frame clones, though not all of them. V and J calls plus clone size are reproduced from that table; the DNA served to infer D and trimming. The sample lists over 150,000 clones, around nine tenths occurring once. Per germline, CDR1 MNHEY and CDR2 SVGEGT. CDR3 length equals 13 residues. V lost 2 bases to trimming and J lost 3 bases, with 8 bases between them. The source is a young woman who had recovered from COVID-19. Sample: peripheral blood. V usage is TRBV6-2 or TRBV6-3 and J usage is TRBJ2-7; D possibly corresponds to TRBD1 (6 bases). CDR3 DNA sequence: TGTGCCAGCAGTTACGAGGGGGTCTACGAGCAGTACTTC. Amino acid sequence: CASSYEGVYEQYF.